Given below is one T cell receptor (beta chain) in context. The antigen remains unidentified. The data originate from a study of chemoradiotherapy in HPV16-positive cancers. Study as a whole: Functional T-cell assays on a couple of HPV16-positive patients' cells defined candidate HPV-specific clones and common TCR motifs.

V was cut by 2 bases and J by 5 bases, with 15 bases left in between. The germline V gene has CDR1 MDHEN and CDR2 SYDVKM. The CDR3 totals 15 residues. Sequenced by immunoSEQ multiplex PCR; TCRdb stores in-frame clones only, minus some. Of around 2,000 clones detected, approximately 80% appear once; the ten largest clones hold 8% to 10%. General study points: Functional assays defining HPV-specific T cells used only a couple of HPV16-positive patients. Better recurrence-free survival went with HPV-responsive T-cell expansion in HPV16-positive patients. Candidate HPV-specific clones and E7-related TCR motifs grew in tumor during treatment.

Sequencing used tumor tissue, obtained from a patient who underwent chemoradiotherapy. This sequence was found in a human donor with HPV-associated anogenital cancer. The J gene is TRBJ2-5, the V gene TRBV28; D tentatively reads TRBD1 or TRBD2 (6 bases each). CDR3 DNA sequence: TGTGCCAGCAGTTTAGGGGGGACACCTAGGGAGACCCAGTACTTC. Protein sequence: CASSLGGTPRETQYF.